These T cell receptor beta chains were read from a single sample in a study of early T cells in non-severe SARS-CoV-2 infection. From the 5' RACE reads, TCRdb called clonotypes with MiXCR, one entry per CDR3 protein. In the table there are approximately 39,000 distinct CDR3 sequences, roughly 4.5% of which are singletons. Sequencing was done on a sample of whole blood. The origin of the receptors is an adult who was a healthcare worker with PCR-confirmed SARS-CoV-2 infection or an uninfected control (not recorded which). CDR3s include the opening cysteine and the closing phenylalanine or tryptophan. The D gene is left open where the match is weak. Clone size is given for some rows only: seen once, a few or many times, or a class if the clone is expanded.

d_call | clone_size | j_call | v_call | cdr3_aa | cdr3_nt
NA | many | TRBJ1-2 | TRBV3-1 | CASSPSSGRGNYGYTF | TGTGCCAGCAGCCCCTCAAGCGGTCGGGGGAACTATGGCTACACCTTC
TRBD2 | few | TRBJ2-1 | TRBV24-1 | CATSGRTSGRSGYNEQFF | TGTGCCACCAGTGGGAGGACTAGCGGGAGATCGGGGTACAATGAGCAGTTCTTC
NA | many | TRBJ2-3 | TRBV4-1 | CASSGNSVADTQYF | TGCGCCAGCAGCGGTAACTCCGTGGCAGATACGCAGTATTTT
NA | many | TRBJ1-1 | TRBV29-1 | CSVHRQSNTEAFF | TGCAGCGTTCACCGGCAGAGCAACACTGAAGCTTTCTTT
TRBD2 | many | TRBJ2-3 | TRBV7-3 | CASSPLAGGQDTQYF | TGTGCCAGCAGCCCCTTAGCGGGGGGGCAAGATACGCAGTATTTT
NA | many | TRBJ2-3 | TRBV2 | CATLLQQSTDTQYF | TGTGCCACCCTTCTCCAACAGAGCACAGATACGCAGTATTTT
TRBD1 | NA | TRBJ1-1 | TRBV30 | CAWSALAGQGRLNTEAFF | TGTGCCTGGAGTGCCCTTGCGGGACAGGGTCGCCTGAACACTGAAGCTTTCTTT
TRBD1 | many | TRBJ2-2 | TRBV7-9 | CASSYRDRDTGELFF | TGTGCCAGCAGCTACCGGGACAGGGACACCGGGGAGCTGTTTTTT
NA | many | TRBJ2-6 | TRBV7-3 | CASSYPGANVLTF | TGTGCCAGCAGCTACCCTGGGGCCAACGTCCTGACTTTC
NA | many | TRBJ2-1 | TRBV9 | CASSVGGHGANEQFF | TGTGCCAGCAGCGTAGGAGGCCACGGCGCCAATGAGCAGTTCTTC
NA | many | TRBJ1-2 | TRBV7-2 | CASSLGQSMRLGYTF | TGTGCCAGCAGCTTAGGTCAATCGATGCGTCTCGGCTACACCTTC
NA | many | TRBJ1-6 | TRBV18 | CASSPGVSSHSPLHF | TGTGCCAGCTCACCGGGTGTTTCATCCCACTCACCCCTCCACTTT
TRBD2 | many | TRBJ2-1 | TRBV20-1 | CSAPPGGAYEQFF | TGCAGTGCTCCCCCCGGGGGGGCCTATGAGCAGTTCTTC
NA | many | TRBJ2-3 | TRBV2 | CASSIRTSTDTQYF | TGTGCCAGCAGTATCAGGACTAGCACAGATACGCAGTATTTT
NA | many | TRBJ2-2 | TRBV12-3/TRBV12-4 | CASSPDTGELFF | TGTGCCAGCAGTCCAGACACCGGGGAGCTGTTTTTT
NA | many | TRBJ1-1 | TRBV12-3/TRBV12-4 | CASSPTGGSTEAFF | TGTGCCAGCAGCCCGACAGGAGGAAGCACTGAAGCTTTCTTT
NA | many | TRBJ1-1 | TRBV2 | CASSENPGGDTEAFF | TGTGCCAGCAGTGAAAACCCCGGGGGGGACACTGAAGCTTTCTTT
TRBD1 | few | TRBJ1-4 | TRBV7-9 | CASRSAGTVPEKLFF | TGTGCCAGCAGAAGCGCGGGGACAGTTCCTGAAAAACTGTTTTTT
TRBD2 | many | TRBJ2-7 | TRBV20-1 | CSARDLAGANEQYF | TGCAGTGCTAGAGACCTAGCGGGGGCCAACGAGCAGTACTTC
NA | hyperexpanded | TRBJ2-4 | TRBV2 | CASSEVGVAKNIQYF | TGTGCCAGCAGTGAAGTGGGGGTAGCCAAAAACATTCAGTACTTC
TRBD2 | many | TRBJ2-1 | TRBV2 | CASRTSGGDEQFF | TGTGCCTCCCGGACTAGCGGGGGGGACGAGCAGTTCTTC
NA | many | TRBJ2-7 | TRBV4-1 | CASSQDRGVGYEQYF | TGCGCCAGCAGCCAAGATAGGGGAGTAGGCTACGAGCAGTACTTC
NA | many | TRBJ2-2 | TRBV7-2 | CASSLGGYSGELFF | TGTGCCAGCAGCTTAGGGGGCTATTCCGGGGAGCTGTTTTTT
NA | many | TRBJ2-6 | TRBV3-1 | CASSQQTGANVLTF | TGTGCCAGCAGCCAGCAGACAGGGGCCAACGTCCTGACTTTC
NA | many | TRBJ2-5 | TRBV7-9 | CASSFDTQETQYF | TGTGCCAGCAGCTTCGACACCCAAGAGACCCAGTACTTC
NA | many | TRBJ2-7 | TRBV30 | CAWSGTEPYEQYF | TGTGCCTGGAGTGGTACCGAGCCCTACGAGCAGTACTTC
NA | many | TRBJ2-3 | TRBV2 | CASSELGPFHTQYF | TGTGCCAGCAGTGAACTGGGCCCATTTCATACGCAGTATTTT
NA | many | TRBJ2-2 | TRBV2 | CASSELRAGELFF | TGTGCCAGCAGTGAACTCAGGGCCGGGGAGCTGTTTTTT
TRBD2 | many | TRBJ2-7 | TRBV12-3/TRBV12-4 | CASSPGGTSYEQYF | TGTGCCAGCAGTCCGGGGGGGACCTCCTACGAGCAGTACTTC
NA | many | TRBJ1-5 | TRBV15 | CATSRARGSNQPQHF | TGTGCCACCAGCAGAGCTAGGGGTAGCAATCAGCCCCAGCATTTT
NA | many | TRBJ1-1 | TRBV12-3/TRBV12-4 | CASRTGNTEAFF | TGTGCCAGCAGGACAGGGAACACTGAAGCTTTCTTT
NA | many | TRBJ1-4 | TRBV7-8 | CASSATATNEKLFF | TGTGCCAGCTCAGCGACGGCAACTAATGAAAAACTGTTTTTT
NA | many | TRBJ2-3 | TRBV19 | CASSLGADTQYF | TGTGCCAGTAGCCTGGGGGCAGATACGCAGTATTTT
NA | many | TRBJ2-7 | TRBV30 | CAWRGGSSPYEQYF | TGTGCCTGGAGGGGTGGTAGCTCCCCCTACGAGCAGTACTTC
NA | many | TRBJ1-2 | TRBV19 | CASSIVPKALDYGYTF | TGTGCCAGTAGTATAGTCCCAAAGGCCCTTGACTATGGCTACACCTTC
TRBD1 | many | TRBJ2-1 | TRBV29-1 | CSVEEGGGGFF | TGCAGCGTTGAGGAAGGGGGCGGAGGGTTCTTC
NA | many | TRBJ1-1 | TRBV6-5 | CARCGGGKAEAFF | TGTGCCCGCTGCGGGGGGGGCAAAGCTGAAGCTTTCTTT
TRBD2 | many | TRBJ2-2 | TRBV9 | CASSVLRGGARTGELFF | TGTGCCAGCAGCGTCCTCCGGGGAGGGGCGAGGACCGGGGAGCTGTTTTTT
NA | few | TRBJ2-7 | TRBV18 | CASSFARGTYEQYF | TGTGCCAGCTCTTTTGCACGGGGTACCTACGAGCAGTACTTC
NA | many | TRBJ2-3 | TRBV12-3/TRBV12-4 | CASSKLTDTQYF | TGTGCCAGCAGTAAATTGACAGATACGCAGTATTTT
NA | many | TRBJ2-1 | TRBV12-3/TRBV12-4 | CASKLTGSRGYNEQFF | TGTGCCAGCAAACTCACAGGGTCGAGAGGGTACAATGAGCAGTTCTTC
NA | many | TRBJ1-2 | TRBV4-1 | CASSPWQGTYGYTF | TGCGCCAGCAGTCCTTGGCAGGGGACCTATGGCTACACCTTC
NA | NA | TRBJ1-5 | TRBV3-1 | CASSQDINQPQHF | TGTGCCAGCAGCCAAGATATAAATCAGCCCCAGCATTTT
NA | many | TRBJ2-5 | TRBV5-8 | CASSLGVQETQYF | TGTGCCAGCAGCTTAGGGGTGCAAGAGACCCAGTACTTC